This TCR beta chain was documented in a study of beta chain features in type 1 diabetes. Sequencing targeted expressed TCRB transcripts, as all isolated RNA had been reverse transcribed. Here immunoSEQ multiplex PCR was the method, and the copy in TCRdb shows in-frame clones only, minus some. The sample includes 150,000 to 160,000 clones, over 8.5% of them seen just once. This clone turned up a few times. Sequenced material: central memory CD4+ T cells from blood. This TCR came from a man between 18 and 29 years old in good health.

The CDR3 loop is CSVVWMSSGELFF. CDR3 coding DNA: TGCAGCGTTGTATGGATGAGCAGCGGGGAGCTGTTTTTT. The rearrangement links TRBV29-1 to TRBJ2-2; no clear D gene. Germline V CDR1 and CDR2: SQVTM, ANQGSEA. Trimming cost V 4 bases and J 7 bases, with 13 bases left between them. The CDR3 has 13 amino acids.